What follows is one T cell receptor (beta chain) and its context. The antigen remains undetermined. Germline lookup yields CDR1 MDHEN and CDR2 SYDVKM. V was shortened by 8 bases and J by 0 bases, with 12 bases between the two germline ends. There are 14 residues in the CDR3. These data come from a study of OX40 agonist ivuxolimab in advanced cancers. The table came from immunoSEQ multiplex PCR; TCRdb's copy has only in-frame clones and leaves some out. The data show roughly 89,000 clones, around 84% seen once. Study-level findings and limits: The CD4+ and CD8+ T cells in the blood had expanded clonally by week 6 at 0.1 to 3.0 mg/kg.

Source: CD4+ or CD8+ T cells sorted from blood, taken in a trial of the OX40 agonist ivuxolimab. This chain connects TRBV28 to TRBJ2-3; D unclear. The sequence derives from an adult with an advanced solid tumor such as melanoma, head and neck, liver or kidney cancer. CDR3 nucleotide sequence: TGTGCCAGCCTCTCGTCCATTAGCACAGATACGCAGTATTTT. The encoded protein is CASLSSISTDTQYF.